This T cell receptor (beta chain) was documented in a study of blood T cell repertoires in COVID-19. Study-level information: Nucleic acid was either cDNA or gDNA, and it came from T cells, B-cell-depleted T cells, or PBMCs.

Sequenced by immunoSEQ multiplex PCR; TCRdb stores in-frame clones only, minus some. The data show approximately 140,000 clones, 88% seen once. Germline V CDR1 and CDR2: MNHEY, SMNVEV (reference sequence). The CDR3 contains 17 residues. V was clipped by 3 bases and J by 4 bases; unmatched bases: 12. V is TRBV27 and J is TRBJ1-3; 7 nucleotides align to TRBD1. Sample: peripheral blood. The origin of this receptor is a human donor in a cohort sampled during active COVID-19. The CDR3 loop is CASSFRTPTGPGNTIYF. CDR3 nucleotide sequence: TGTGCCAGCAGTTTCCGTACCCCGACAGGGCCCGGAAACACCATATATTTT.